This TCR beta chain was sequenced for a study of OX40 agonist ivuxolimab in advanced cancers. Context from the whole study: The costimulatory receptor OX40 (CD134) was targeted by ivuxolimab, a fully human IgG2 agonistic monoclonal antibody. Intravenous ivuxolimab was administered to patients every 2 weeks at six dose levels: 0.01, 0.1, 0.3, 1.5, 3 and 10 mg/kg. Of the 50 or so patients in dose escalation, about 20 had hepatocellular carcinoma, around 15 had melanoma, 9 had renal cell carcinoma and 9 had head and neck cancer. The dose-escalation cohort was roughly 83% male with a mean age of approximately 59 years, ranging from roughly 20 to 80. Patients were allowed to have had prior anti-PD-1, anti-PD-L1 or anti-CTLA-4 therapy, and approximately 43% of the dose-escalation patients had previously received checkpoint inhibitors. Partial responses occurred in three dose-escalation patients, of whom one had hepatocellular carcinoma and two had cutaneous melanoma. The purpose of peripheral TCRbeta sequencing was to test whether ivuxolimab changed TCR sequence diversity and led to clonal T-cell expansion. The paper describes the monotherapy dose-escalation part (N of about 55 patients) of the phase I trial of ivuxolimab.

The trial excluded patients who had a history of autoimmune disease or who were on systemic immunosuppression. In every dose cohort, peripheral blood was drawn for TCR sequencing at baseline, cycle 4 day 1, and cycle 7 day 1. Samples came from an open-label, multicenter, first-in-human phase I dose-escalation trial of ivuxolimab. Adults with locally advanced or metastatic head and neck squamous cell, hepatocellular, melanoma or renal cell carcinoma were enrolled in the trial. CD4+ and CD8+ T cells were sorted separately from peripheral blood before TCR sequencing. To sequence the TCRbeta CDR3 region, genomic DNA was isolated from the sorted cells. The immunoSEQ Assay was used for sequencing of TCRbeta CDR3 regions. TCRdb holds this immuneACCESS table with in-frame rearrangements only. Some clones are missing; in checked studies, unresolved V genes explain under half, and the rest has no known cause. The table for this sample lists roughly 28,000 clones; around 86% of them were counted only once. The top ten hold less than 35% of the sample.

Study-level results and caveats: In partial responders in the 0.1-3.0 mg/kg groups, normalized peripheral clonal expansion was found to be among the lowest, especially among CD8+ T cells. After ivuxolimab, more expanded clones were found on average in CD8+ T cells than in CD4+ T cells. At doses of 0.1 to 3.0 mg/kg, clonal expansion of both CD4+ and CD8+ T cells in blood was seen between baseline and week 6. Low levels of normalized T-cell clonal expansion were also shown by some nonresponding patients. The antigen specificity of the clonally expanded peripheral T cells was not determined.

As for this clone: Its antigen is currently not known. Base quality data are lacking; no much larger clone is found one base away.

According to the germline V gene, CDR1 reads SNHLY and CDR2 reads FYNNEI. The CDR3 has 14 amino acids, counting the end cysteine and phenylalanine. Only the CDR3 DNA stays, 42 bases, in frame from base 1. V is reduced by 3 bases and J by 3 bases, leaving a spacing of 11 bases between them. Sample: CD4+ or CD8+ T cells sorted from blood, taken in a trial of the OX40 agonist ivuxolimab. The sequence was obtained from an adult with an advanced solid tumor such as melanoma, head and neck, liver or kidney cancer. The chain couples TRBV2 to TRBJ2-5; there is no confident call for the D gene. CDR3 protein: CASSDSQAEETQYF. The nucleotide sequence is given as TGTGCCAGCAGTGACTCGCAGGCTGAAGAGACCCAGTACTTC.